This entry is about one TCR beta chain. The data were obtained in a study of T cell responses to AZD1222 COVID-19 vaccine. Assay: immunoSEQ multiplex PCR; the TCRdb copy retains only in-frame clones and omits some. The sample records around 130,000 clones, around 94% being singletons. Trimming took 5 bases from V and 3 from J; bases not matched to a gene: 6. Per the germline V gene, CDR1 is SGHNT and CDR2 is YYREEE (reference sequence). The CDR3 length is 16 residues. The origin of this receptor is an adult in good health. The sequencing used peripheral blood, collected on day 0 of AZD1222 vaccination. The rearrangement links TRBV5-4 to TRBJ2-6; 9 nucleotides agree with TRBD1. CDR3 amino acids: CASRPGQGFGANVLTF. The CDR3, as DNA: TGTGCCAGCAGACCCGGACAGGGGTTTGGGGCCAACGTCCTGACTTTC.